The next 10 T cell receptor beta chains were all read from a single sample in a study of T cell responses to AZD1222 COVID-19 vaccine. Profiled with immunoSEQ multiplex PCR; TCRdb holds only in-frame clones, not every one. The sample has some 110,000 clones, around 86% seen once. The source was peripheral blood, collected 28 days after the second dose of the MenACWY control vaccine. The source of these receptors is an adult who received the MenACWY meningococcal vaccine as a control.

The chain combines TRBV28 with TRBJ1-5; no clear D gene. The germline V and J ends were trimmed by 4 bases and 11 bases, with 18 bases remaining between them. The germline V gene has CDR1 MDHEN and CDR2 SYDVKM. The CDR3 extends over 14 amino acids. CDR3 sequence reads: CASSSVGSISAQHF. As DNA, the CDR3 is TGTGCCAGCAGTTCAGTAGGCTCCATATCGGCCCAGCATTTT. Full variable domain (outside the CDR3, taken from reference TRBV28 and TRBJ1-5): DVKVTQSSRYLVKRTGEKVFLECVQDMDHENMFWYRQDPGLGLRLIYFSYDVKMKEKGDIPEGYSVSREKKERFSLILESASTNQTSMYLCASSSVGSISAQHFGDGTRLSIL.

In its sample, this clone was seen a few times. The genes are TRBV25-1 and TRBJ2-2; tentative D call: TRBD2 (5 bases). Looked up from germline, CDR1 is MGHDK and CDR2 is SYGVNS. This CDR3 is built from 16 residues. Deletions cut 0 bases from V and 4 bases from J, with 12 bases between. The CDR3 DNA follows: TGTGCCAGCAGTGAATATGGAGGTTCGGGCACCGGGGAGCTGTTTTTT. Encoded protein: CASSEYGGSGTGELFF.

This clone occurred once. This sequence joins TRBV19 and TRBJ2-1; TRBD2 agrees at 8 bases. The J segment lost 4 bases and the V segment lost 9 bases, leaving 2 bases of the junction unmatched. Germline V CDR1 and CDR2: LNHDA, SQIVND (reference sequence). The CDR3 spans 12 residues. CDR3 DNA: TGTGCCAGCGGGGGGGATTACAATGAGCAGTTCTTC. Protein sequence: CASGGDYNEQFF.

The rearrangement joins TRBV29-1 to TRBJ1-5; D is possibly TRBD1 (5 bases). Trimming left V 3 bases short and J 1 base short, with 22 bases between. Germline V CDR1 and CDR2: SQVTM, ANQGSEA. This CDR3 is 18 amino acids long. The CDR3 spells CSVELSGRGAESNQPQHF. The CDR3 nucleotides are TGCAGCGTTGAGCTCTCAGGGCGGGGAGCGGAGAGCAATCAGCCCCAGCATTTT.

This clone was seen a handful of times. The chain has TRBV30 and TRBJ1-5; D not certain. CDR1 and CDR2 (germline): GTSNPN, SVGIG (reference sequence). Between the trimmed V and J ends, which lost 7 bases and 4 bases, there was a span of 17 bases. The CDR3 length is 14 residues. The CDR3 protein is CAFEDLENNQPQHF. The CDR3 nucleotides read TGTGCCTTTGAGGACCTCGAAAATAATCAGCCCCAGCATTTT.

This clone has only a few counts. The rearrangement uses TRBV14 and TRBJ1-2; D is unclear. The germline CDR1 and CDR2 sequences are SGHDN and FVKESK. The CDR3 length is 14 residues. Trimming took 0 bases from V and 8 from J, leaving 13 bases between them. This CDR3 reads CASSQDRQMWGYTF. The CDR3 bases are TGTGCCAGCAGCCAAGATCGGCAGATGTGGGGCTACACCTTC.

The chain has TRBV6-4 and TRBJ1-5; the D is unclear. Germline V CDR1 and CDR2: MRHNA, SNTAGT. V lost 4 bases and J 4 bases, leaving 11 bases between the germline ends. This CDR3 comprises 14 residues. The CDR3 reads CASSVPAGNQPQHF. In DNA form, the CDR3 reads TGTGCCAGCAGTGTCCCCGCCGGGAATCAGCCCCAGCATTTT.

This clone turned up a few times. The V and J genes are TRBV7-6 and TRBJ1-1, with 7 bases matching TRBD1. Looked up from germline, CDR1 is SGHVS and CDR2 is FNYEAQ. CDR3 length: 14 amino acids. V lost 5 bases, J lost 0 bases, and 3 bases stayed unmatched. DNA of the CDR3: TGTGCCAGCAGCCCGACAGGGATGAACACTGAAGCTTTCTTT. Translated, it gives CASSPTGMNTEAFF.

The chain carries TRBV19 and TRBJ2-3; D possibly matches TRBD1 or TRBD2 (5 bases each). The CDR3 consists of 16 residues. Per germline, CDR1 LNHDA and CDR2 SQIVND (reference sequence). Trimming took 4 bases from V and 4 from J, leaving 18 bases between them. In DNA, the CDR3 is TGTGCCAGTAGTACCTCCCGAGGGGTAGCGTCAGATACGCAGTATTTT. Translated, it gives CASSTSRGVASDTQYF.

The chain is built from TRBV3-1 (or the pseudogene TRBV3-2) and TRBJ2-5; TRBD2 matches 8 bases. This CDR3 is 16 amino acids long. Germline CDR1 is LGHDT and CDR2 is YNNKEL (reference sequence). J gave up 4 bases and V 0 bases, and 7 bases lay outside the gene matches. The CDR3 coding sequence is TGTGCCAGCAGCCAAGAGGAACGGGGGGGCCGAGAGACCCAGTACTTC. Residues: CASSQEERGGRETQYF.